This TCR beta chain originates from a study of blood T cell repertoires in COVID-19. About the research overall: Whether acute or convalescent, the COVID-19 samples came from the United States, Italy and Spain. T cells, B-cell-depleted T cells, or PBMCs provided the cDNA or gDNA that served as material.

In the authors' workflow: Amplification from reference gene primers served as the basis for estimated nucleated cell counts. The data were produced by immunoSEQ multiplex PCR, yet TCRdb's version contains in-frame clones alone and is incomplete. V, J and clone size are those of that table, while D and trimming were read from the DNA. The data show under 150,000 clones, more than 75% seen once. The trim removed 8 bases at V and 0 bases at J, leaving 3 bases unmatched. CDR1 SNHLY and CDR2 FYNNEI come from the germline V gene. This CDR3 has 14 amino acids. The sequence derives from a man between 60 and 70 years old with acute or convalescent COVID-19. Sequenced input: peripheral blood. This chain joins TRBV2 and TRBJ1-4, with 7 bases lining up with TRBD1. The chain's CDR3 is CASGQEATNEKLFF. The CDR3, as DNA: TGTGCCAGCGGACAGGAAGCAACTAATGAAAAACTGTTTTTT.